This TCR beta chain was sequenced during a study of long-term antiretroviral therapy in people with HIV. PBMC samples from each donor numbered at least one pre-ART and at least two post-ART. The immunoSEQ assay was v3.0, run at survey level. Here immunoSEQ multiplex PCR was the method, and the copy in TCRdb shows in-frame clones only, minus some. This sample has 25,000 to 30,000 clones; around 87% occur once, and the top ten carry 4% to 6%. CDR1 KGHSH and CDR2 LQKENI come from the germline V gene. V lost 3 bases and J 0 bases, leaving 9 bases between the germline ends. The CDR3 consists of 15 residues.

The sequences come from unsorted PBMCs, collected approximately 2.6 years after starting antiretroviral therapy. The chain carries TRBV18 and TRBJ1-5; no clear D gene. This receptor was obtained from a man aged 35 to 55 with HIV. The CDR3 protein is CASSPQWNSNQPQHF. The DNA for the CDR3 is TGTGCCAGCTCACCCCAGTGGAATAGCAATCAGCCCCAGCATTTT.